Presented here are 26 T cell receptor beta chains from one specimen sequenced in a study of cytomegalovirus exposure and HLA in healthy donors. The PCR was carried out with 60 Vbeta primers and 13 Jbeta primers. Clones were read by immunoSEQ multiplex PCR, and TCRdb kept only the in-frame ones, dropping some. The sample carries around 300,000 clones, roughly 70% recorded once. Sequences were obtained from PBMCs. These receptors originate from a female donor in good health and CMV-seronegative.

This clone has only one observation. CDR3 nucleotide sequence: TGTGCCAGTAGTTTCGGCCCCAGGGTCACTGAAGCTTTCTTT. Protein product: CASSFGPRVTEAFF. The rearrangement links TRBV19 to TRBJ1-1; possible D gene TRBD1, 5 bases. The CDR3 is 14 amino acids. The germline V and J ends were trimmed by 5 bases and 4 bases, with 14 bases remaining between them. Germline lookup yields CDR1 LNHDA and CDR2 SQIVND (reference sequence). The variable domain in full, with the rest retrieved from reference TRBV19 and TRBJ1-1, is DGGITQSPKYLFRKEGQNVTLSCEQNLNHDAMYWYRQDPGQGLRLIYYSQIVNDFQKGDIAEGYSVSREKKESFPLTVTSAQKNPTAFYLCASSFGPRVTEAFFGQGTRLTVV.

J is TRBJ2-7 and V is TRBV5-4; 9 bases match TRBD2. The CDR3 spans 14 residues. After removal of 2 bases from V and 2 bases from J, the junction contained 2 bases not matched to a gene. Germline V gives CDR1 SGHNT, CDR2 YYREEE (reference sequence). CDR3 amino acids: CASSFGTSPYEQYF. The DNA of the CDR3 is TGTGCCAGCAGCTTCGGGACTAGCCCCTACGAGCAGTACTTC.

Comment on this clone: Other DNA sequences from this sample encode an identical CDR3 as well. The chain has TRBV27 and TRBJ1-2, with TRBD1 identical over 7 bases. Germline V gene sequence: CDR1 MNHEY, CDR2 SMNVEV (reference sequence). This CDR3 is 11 amino acids long. Trimming removed 9 bases from V and 4 bases from J; junction bases left unmatched: 2. Here the CDR3 DNA reads TGTGCCAGTCGGGACAGCTATGGCTACACCTTC. Translated, it gives CASRDSYGYTF.

The CDR3 protein is CASSGSGTYNEQFF. Written as DNA, the CDR3 is TGTGCCAGCAGCGGTAGCGGGACTTACAATGAGCAGTTCTTC. The V and J genes are TRBV9 and TRBJ2-1; 8 bases line up with TRBD2. CDR1 and CDR2 from the germline V gene are SGDLS and YYNGEE. The J segment lost 4 bases and the V segment lost 3 bases, leaving 3 bases of the junction unmatched. The CDR3 runs to 14 residues.

There are a few counts of this clone. The V call is TRBV29-1, the J call TRBJ1-5; the D gene is possibly TRBD1 (6 bases). Germline V lookup: CDR1 SQVTM, CDR2 ANQGSEA. The CDR3 runs 15 residues. Trimming shortened V by 4 bases and J by 0 bases, and 13 bases separated the two germline ends. DNA for the CDR3: TGCAGCGTTGTGACGACAGGAAATAGCAATCAGCCCCAGCATTTT. It codes for CSVVTTGNSNQPQHF.

The chain links TRBV7-9 to TRBJ1-2, with D possibly matching TRBD1 (6 bases). Trimming left V 1 base short and J 8 bases short, with 17 bases between. The CDR3 runs to 15 residues. CDR1 and CDR2 (germline): SEHNR, FQNEAQ (reference sequence). CDR3 in amino acids: CASSLDLDRSRGYTF. The CDR3 DNA is TGTGCCAGCAGCTTAGACCTAGACAGGTCGCGGGGCTACACCTTC.

The chain employs TRBV28 and TRBJ2-5, with TRBD1 matching 7 bases. The J call may be faulty, since TRBJ2-7 better matches the DNA end. Germline CDR1 and CDR2: MDHEN and SYDVKM. This CDR3 contains 14 residues. The CDR3 loop is CASRTRTGFYEQYF. The DNA for the CDR3 is TGTGCCAGCAGGACCCGGACAGGTTTCTACGAGCAGTACTTC.

The chain employs TRBV2 and TRBJ2-7; tentatively, D is TRBD1 (6 bases). The V end was cut by 6 bases, the J end by 0 bases, with 15 bases between. Germline CDR1 is SNHLY and CDR2 is FYNNEI. The CDR3 runs 15 residues. The CDR3 reads CASRQGSQSSYEQYF. The CDR3 nucleotides are TGTGCCAGCAGACAGGGTTCCCAGAGCTCCTACGAGCAGTACTTC.

This clone was seen just once. The chain employs TRBV18 and TRBJ1-5, with D unresolved. The CDR3 totals 11 residues. V lost 5 bases and J 11 bases, leaving 10 bases between the germline ends. Germline loops: CDR1 KGHSH, CDR2 LQKENI. CDR3 in amino acids: CASSSGEAQHF. The CDR3 nucleotides read TGTGCCAGCTCATCCGGGGAGGCCCAGCATTTT.

The V call is TRBV5-1, the J call TRBJ2-6; D is possibly TRBD2 (5 bases). The CDR3 has 16 amino acids. The germline V gene encodes CDR1 SGHRS and CDR2 YFSETQ. Between the trimmed V and J ends, which lost 0 bases and 0 bases, there was a span of 7 bases. In DNA form, the CDR3 reads TGCGCCAGCAGCTTGGCCGGGGTCTCTGGGGCCAACGTCCTGACTTTC. It codes for CASSLAGVSGANVLTF.

The table lists this clone with a count of one. This chain uses TRBV28 with TRBJ2-2; 10 bases map to TRBD1. Germline V gene lookup returns CDR1 MDHEN and CDR2 SYDVKM. The CDR3 contains 16 residues. J was trimmed by 4 bases and V by 5 bases; bases with no gene match: 7. The DNA of the CDR3 is TGTGCCAGCAGTAGGGACAGGGGTCGTTCCACCGGGGAGCTGTTTTTT. Its protein is CASSRDRGRSTGELFF.

The chain recombines TRBV28 with TRBJ1-1, with a tentative D call TRBD1 (6 bases). Deletions cut 6 bases from V and 2 bases from J, with 13 bases between. In germline, CDR1 is MDHEN, CDR2 SYDVKM. The CDR3 totals 14 residues. CDR3: CASRGGQTNTEAFF. DNA for the CDR3: TGTGCCAGCAGGGGGGGGCAGACTAACACTGAAGCTTTCTTT.

J is TRBJ2-7 and V is TRBV7-9; D may be TRBD2 (7 bases). Germline CDR1 is SEHNR and CDR2 is FQNEAQ (reference sequence). CDR3 length: 18 residues. V lost 1 base and J lost 1, with 20 bases in between. CDR3 sequence reads: CASSLGPPGSGTSYEQYF. Written as DNA, the CDR3 is TGTGCCAGCAGCTTAGGGCCCCCCGGAAGCGGGACATCCTACGAGCAGTACTTC.

The V and J genes are TRBV2 and TRBJ2-7; 12 bases match TRBD2. Germline values: CDR1 SNHLY, CDR2 FYNNEI. J lost 0 bases, V lost 0 bases, and 12 bases had no gene match. CDR3 length equals 20 residues. The CDR3 reads CASSEAPGTSGFRSSYEQYF. The CDR3 region has the DNA TGTGCCAGCAGTGAAGCTCCCGGGACTAGCGGGTTCAGGAGCTCCTACGAGCAGTACTTC.

The chain employs TRBV2 and TRBJ1-1, with D tentatively TRBD1 (6 bases). CDR1 SNHLY and CDR2 FYNNEI come from the germline V gene. This CDR3 is 12 amino acids long. V lost 8 bases and J 8 bases, leaving 15 bases between the germline ends. DNA of the CDR3: TGTGCCAGCCGGGCCACAGGGCAGGAAGCTTTCTTT. Amino acids: CASRATGQEAFF.

CDR3 sequence: CAWGTASGRASEQFF. The CDR3 coding sequence is TGTGCCTGGGGGACGGCTAGCGGGAGGGCAAGTGAGCAGTTCTTC. V usage is TRBV30 and J usage is TRBJ2-1; 12 bases are shared with TRBD2. Germline CDR1 is GTSNPN and CDR2 is SVGIG (reference sequence). The CDR3 runs 15 residues. V lost 5 bases, J lost 9 bases, and 11 bases stayed unmatched.

The sample holds one count of this clone. The chain uses TRBV6-1 and TRBJ1-2; weak D call: TRBD1 (5 bases). Germline values: CDR1 MNHNS, CDR2 SASEGT. Trimming left V 4 bases short and J 4 bases short, with 10 bases between. The length of the CDR3 is 13 residues. The CDR3 spells CASSVRQFYGYTF. The CDR3 DNA reads TGTGCCAGCAGTGTTCGACAGTTCTATGGCTACACCTTC.

The chain recombines TRBV5-6 with TRBJ2-7; D not certain. Between the trimmed V and J ends, which lost 0 bases and 7 bases, there was a span of 11 bases. CDR1 and CDR2 from the germline V gene are SGHDT and YYEEEE. The CDR3 is 13 residues long. CDR3 nucleotides: TGTGCCAGCAGCTTGGGCCGATTCAGTGAGCAGTACTTC. Its translation: CASSLGRFSEQYF.

In its sample, this clone was seen a few times. CDR3 nucleotide sequence: TGCGCCAGCAGCTTGCCAACCGGGGTCTCGAACACTGAAGCTTTCTTT. This translates into CASSLPTGVSNTEAFF. The gene calls are TRBV5-1 and TRBJ1-1; unclear D gene. The CDR3 length is 16 residues. The germline CDR1 and CDR2 sequences are SGHRS and YFSETQ. The ends were cut back, 1 base at V and 1 base at J, with 14 bases in the middle.

The chain joins TRBV28 to TRBJ2-1; TRBD2 matches 8 bases. The CDR3 totals 17 residues. Unmatched junction bases numbered 10, after V lost 6 bases and J lost 0 bases. Germline-derived CDR1 and CDR2 are MDHEN and SYDVKM. The CDR3 is CASSTQTSVSSYNEQFF. The CDR3 region has the DNA TGTGCCAGCAGCACCCAGACTAGCGTTAGCTCCTACAATGAGCAGTTCTTC.

DNA of the CDR3: TGCGCCAGCAGCACGGGACTGTACACAGATACGCAGTATTTT. Its translation: CASSTGLYTDTQYF. The chain has TRBV5-1 and TRBJ2-3; tentatively, D is TRBD2 (6 bases). This CDR3 is built from 14 residues. The V and J ends lost 4 bases and 2 bases respectively, with 11 bases between them. CDR1 is SGHRS, CDR2 YFSETQ, per germline.

The chain uses TRBV6-4 and TRBJ2-3; 11 bases map to TRBD2. Germline V gives CDR1 MRHNA, CDR2 SNTAGT. The CDR3 length is 18 residues. J was trimmed by 3 bases and V by 2 bases; bases with no gene match: 10. CDR3 nucleotides: TGTGCCAGCAGTGACACACTACTAGCGGGAGAGAGGACAGATACGCAGTATTTT. Protein: CASSDTLLAGERTDTQYF.

The V gene is TRBV18, the J gene TRBJ2-7; the D is unclear. Germline V gene sequence: CDR1 KGHSH, CDR2 LQKENI. V was pared by 3 bases and J by 4 bases, with 13 bases between. The CDR3 has 14 amino acids. The CDR3 spells CASSPPYDTYEQYF. The DNA of the CDR3 is TGTGCCAGCTCACCCCCCTATGACACTTACGAGCAGTACTTC.

This sequence joins TRBV7-3 and TRBJ2-5; perhaps TRBD2 as D (5 bases). V was cut by 2 bases and J by 2 bases, with 12 bases left in between. The CDR3 is made up of 15 amino acids. Germline CDR1 and CDR2: SGHTA and FQGTGA. The CDR3 loop reads CASSLPKTIQETQYF. CDR3 in DNA: TGTGCCAGCAGCTTACCGAAGACTATACAAGAGACCCAGTACTTC.

The chain combines TRBV19 with TRBJ1-3, with D hard to call. Trimming removed 7 bases from V and 6 bases from J, with 13 bases in between. Germline loops: CDR1 LNHDA, CDR2 SQIVND (reference sequence). This CDR3 comprises 13 residues. CDR3 DNA: TGTGCCAGTAAAGTATCGGCGGAAAACACCATATATTTT. Translation: CASKVSAENTIYF.

V gene TRBV9 combines with J gene TRBJ2-7; no clear D. CDR1 and CDR2 (germline): SGDLS, YYNGEE. V was cut by 3 bases and J by 0 bases, with 7 bases left in between. CDR3 size: 13 residues. The CDR3 protein is CASSAPSSYEQYF. The CDR3 bases are TGTGCCAGCAGCGCCCCCAGCTCCTACGAGCAGTACTTC.